This T cell receptor (beta chain) was documented in a study of blood T cell repertoires in COVID-19. Study overall: The cDNA or gDNA used as material had been derived from T cells, B-cell-depleted T cells, or PBMCs.

CDR1 is MNHNY and CDR2 is SVGAGI in the germline V gene (reference sequence). The trim removed 5 bases at V and 0 bases at J, leaving 3 bases unmatched. The CDR3 is 15 amino acids. Data came from immunoSEQ multiplex PCR; TCRdb stores just in-frame clones and leaves some out. The sample holds around 260,000 clones, 65% to 90% seen once. The receptor was isolated from a human donor in a cohort sampled during active COVID-19. The chain is built from TRBV6-6 and TRBJ2-2, with 7 bases lining up with TRBD1. Sequencing was carried out using peripheral blood. The CDR3 region is CASSRQGSNTGELFF. The DNA for the CDR3 is TGTGCCAGCAGTAGACAGGGTTCGAACACCGGGGAGCTGTTTTTT.